These 6 T cell receptor beta chains share one sample of origin, sequenced in a study of control samples from healthy donors and cancer patients. The assay was immunoSEQ multiplex PCR, and TCRdb's table has in-frame clones only and misses some. The sample includes over 45,000 clones, approximately 94% of them seen just once. The sample consisted of PBMCs. The receptors stem from a young man with colorectal cancer.

The chain carries TRBV6-6 and TRBJ2-7; TRBD2 matches 7 bases. The V and J ends lost 6 bases and 0 bases, in that order; junction bases with no gene match: 8. Looked up from germline, CDR1 is MNHNY and CDR2 is SVGAGI (reference sequence). The CDR3 is 15 residues long. CDR3 DNA sequence: TGTGCCAGCAGCCCCGCGGGGGACTTCTCCTACGAGCAGTACTTC. This sequence encodes CASSPAGDFSYEQYF.

The rearrangement joins TRBV2 to TRBJ1-4; 8 bases are a match to TRBD1. CDR3 length: 14 amino acids. Germline lookup yields CDR1 SNHLY and CDR2 FYNNEI. The trim removed 4 bases at V and 7 bases at J, leaving 5 bases unmatched. This CDR3 reads CASSGRGRGEKLFF. Written as DNA, the CDR3 is TGTGCCAGCAGTGGCAGGGGGCGGGGTGAAAAACTGTTTTTT.

This chain links TRBV5-8 with TRBJ1-6; D call uncertain. There are 15 residues in the CDR3. V was trimmed by 4 bases and J by 4 bases, leaving 12 bases between them. CDR1 SGHTS and CDR2 YDEGEE come from the germline V gene. The CDR3 protein is CASSGRVGYNSPLHF. The DNA for the CDR3 is TGTGCCAGCAGCGGAAGGGTTGGGTATAATTCACCCCTCCACTTT.

A single count supports this clone. The genes are TRBV5-4 and TRBJ2-4; 9 bases agree with TRBD1. Germline CDR1 SGHNT, CDR2 YYREEE (reference sequence). The CDR3 length is 15 residues. J lost 6 bases, V lost 4 bases, and 8 bases had no gene match. CDR3 nucleotide sequence: TGTGCCAGCAGCGAAACAGGGGGCGCCTCAAACATTCAGTACTTC. This codes for CASSETGGASNIQYF.

This clone was found once. The chain joins TRBV5-4 to TRBJ1-6, with a weak D call TRBD1 (6 bases). Germline CDR1 reads SGHNT; CDR2 reads YYREEE (reference sequence). Trimming shortened V by 0 bases and J by 7 bases, and 11 bases separated the two germline ends. The CDR3 consists of 15 residues. This chain's CDR3 is CASSLAGGRNSPLHF. The CDR3 coding sequence is TGTGCCAGCAGCTTGGCTGGGGGCCGAAATTCACCCCTCCACTTT.

CDR3 region: CASSLNSGRTDTQYF. CDR3 DNA: TGTGCCAGTAGTCTCAATAGCGGGCGCACAGATACGCAGTATTTT. The genes are TRBV19 and TRBJ2-3, with 7 positions matching TRBD2. The germline CDR1 and CDR2 sequences are LNHDA and SQIVND (reference sequence). V shed 5 bases, J shed 1 base, and the junction held 6 bases outside the gene matches. This CDR3 comprises 15 residues.